These 8 T cell receptor beta chains were sequenced from one sample in a study of shared clonotypes between healthy human individuals (dated by TCRdb to about 2020). For the CD8 naive samples, CD45RO-negative cells were positively selected for CCR7, yielding a CD45RA+CCR7+ population from which TemRA cells were excluded. The method behind the library was the immunoSEQ multiplex PCR assay. TCRdb carries this immuneACCESS record with in-frame sequences only. Its versions omit some clonotypes, under half of them owing to an unresolved V gene in the studies checked, with the rest unexplained. The sample table holds some 1,900,000 clones, of which over 85% were seen once. 0.9% to 1.5% of the sample comes from the top ten. Input material: naive CD8+ T cells sorted from blood. The cell subset or site label, as the study defines it: CD45RA+CCR7+. These receptor sequences come from a man between 18 and 29 years old in good health.

The rearrangement uses TRBV7-9 and TRBJ2-7; weak D call: TRBD2 (5 bases). CDR3 length equals 15 residues. Germline V gives CDR1 SEHNR, CDR2 FQNEAQ (reference sequence). Trimming removed 6 bases at V and 0 bases at J, with 15 bases between. CDR3 bases: TGTGCCAGCAGTTCCGGACTGGAAAGCTCCTACGAGCAGTACTTC. Its translation: CASSSGLESSYEQYF. The full variable domain, with the rest looked up from reference TRBV7-9 and TRBJ2-7, is DTGVSQNPRHKITKRGQNVTFRCDPISEHNRLYWYRQTLGQGPEFLTYFQNEAQLEKSRLLSDRFSAERPKGSFSTLEIQRTEQGDSAMYLCASSSGLESSYEQYFGPGTRLTVT.

The CDR3 is CASSQEMGPAYEQYF. The CDR3, as DNA: TGTGCCAGCAGCCAAGAGATGGGCCCCGCCTACGAGCAGTACTTC. The chain has TRBV14 and TRBJ2-7; D remains unclear. V was shortened by 0 bases and J by 2 bases, with 11 bases between the two germline ends. The CDR3 totals 15 residues. Germline CDR1 reads SGHDN; CDR2 reads FVKESK.

As regards this clone: This sample also contains other DNA sequences that code for the same CDR3. V usage is TRBV27 and J usage is TRBJ1-1, with D uncertain. Germline V gives CDR1 MNHEY, CDR2 SMNVEV (reference sequence). Between the trimmed V and J ends, which lost 3 bases and 2 bases, there was a span of 7 bases. The length of the CDR3 is 13 residues. The CDR3 DNA reads TGTGCCAGCAGTTTGGGTCTAAACACTGAAGCTTTCTTT. It yields the protein CASSLGLNTEAFF.

The chain joins TRBV10-2 to TRBJ2-3; maybe TRBD1 (5 bases). Germline CDR1 is WSHSY and CDR2 is SAAADI. V was clipped by 2 bases and J by 2 bases, with 17 bases between them. CDR3 length equals 17 residues. The CDR3, as DNA: TGCGCCAGCAGTGAGCACTGGGGCCTTTCCCCCACAGATACGCAGTATTTT. Residues: CASSEHWGLSPTDTQYF.

The chain uses TRBV6-1 and TRBJ2-3; 7 bases are a match to TRBD1. The CDR3 consists of 20 residues. Trimming took 2 bases from V and 6 from J; bases not matched to a gene: 23. Germline V CDR1 and CDR2: MNHNS, SASEGT. The CDR3 sequence is CASSEKKRTGYVFPRDTQYF. CDR3 nucleotide sequence: TGTGCCAGCAGTGAAAAGAAACGGACAGGATACGTGTTCCCGCGGGATACGCAGTATTTT.

The J gene is TRBJ2-7, the V gene TRBV2; either TRBD1 or TRBD2 may fit D (6 bases each). CDR1 is SNHLY, CDR2 FYNNEI, per germline. V was pared by 2 bases and J by 2 bases, with 10 bases between. The CDR3 has 14 residues. The CDR3 region has the DNA TGTGCCAGCAGTGAAAGGGGGGTCCCCTACGAGCAGTACTTC. Its translation is CASSERGVPYEQYF.

V is TRBV7-9 and J is TRBJ1-4; perhaps TRBD1 as D (5 bases). Germline-derived CDR1 and CDR2 are SEHNR and FQNEAQ (reference sequence). V gave up 5 bases and J gave up 6 bases, with 10 bases separating them. This CDR3 comprises 13 residues. The CDR3 sequence is CASSPGGYEKLFF. CDR3 DNA: TGTGCCAGCAGCCCCGGGGGTTATGAAAAACTGTTTTTT. Drawing the rest from reference TRBV7-9 and TRBJ1-4, the complete variable domain is DTGVSQNPRHKITKRGQNVTFRCDPISEHNRLYWYRQTLGQGPEFLTYFQNEAQLEKSRLLSDRFSAERPKGSFSTLEIQRTEQGDSAMYLCASSPGGYEKLFFGSGTQLSVL.

The sample holds one count of this clone. The rearrangement uses TRBV29-1 and TRBJ2-7; D perhaps matches TRBD2 (6 bases). V lost 6 bases and J 7 bases, leaving 16 bases between the germline ends. This CDR3 contains 12 residues. The V gene's germline CDR1 is SQVTM and CDR2 ANQGSEA. In DNA form, the CDR3 reads TGCAGCGTGGCCGGGACTTCAGGGGAGCAGTACTTC. Translation: CSVAGTSGEQYF.